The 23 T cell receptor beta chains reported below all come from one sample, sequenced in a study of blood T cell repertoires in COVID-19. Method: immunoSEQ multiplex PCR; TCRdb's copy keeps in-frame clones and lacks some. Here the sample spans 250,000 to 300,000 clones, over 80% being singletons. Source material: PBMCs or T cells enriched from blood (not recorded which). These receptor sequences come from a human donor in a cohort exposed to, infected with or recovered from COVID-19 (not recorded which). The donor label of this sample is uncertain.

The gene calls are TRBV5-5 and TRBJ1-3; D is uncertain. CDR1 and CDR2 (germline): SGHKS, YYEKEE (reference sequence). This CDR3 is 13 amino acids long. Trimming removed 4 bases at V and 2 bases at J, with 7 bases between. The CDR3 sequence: CASSRLPGNTIYF. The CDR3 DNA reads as TGTGCCAGCAGCCGACTTCCTGGAAACACCATATATTTT.

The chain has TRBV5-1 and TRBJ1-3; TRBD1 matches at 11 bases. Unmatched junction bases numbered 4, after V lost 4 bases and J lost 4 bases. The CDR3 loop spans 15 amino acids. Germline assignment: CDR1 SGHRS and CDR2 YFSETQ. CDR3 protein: CASSVDRGPGNTIYF. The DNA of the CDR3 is TGCGCCAGCAGCGTGGACAGGGGGCCAGGAAACACCATATATTTT. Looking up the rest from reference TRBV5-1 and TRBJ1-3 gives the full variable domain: KAGVTQTPRYLIKTRGQQVTLSCSPISGHRSVSWYQQTPGQGLQFLFEYFSETQRNKGNFPGRFSGRQFSNSRSEMNVSTLELGDSALYLCASSVDRGPGNTIYFGEGSWLTVV.

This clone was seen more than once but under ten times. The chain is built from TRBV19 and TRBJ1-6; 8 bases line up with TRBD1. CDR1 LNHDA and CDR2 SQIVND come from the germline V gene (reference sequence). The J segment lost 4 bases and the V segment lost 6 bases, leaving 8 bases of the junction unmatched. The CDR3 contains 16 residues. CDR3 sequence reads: CASRPSQGAYNSPLHF. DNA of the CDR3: TGTGCCAGTAGACCATCCCAGGGGGCTTATAATTCACCCCTCCACTTT.

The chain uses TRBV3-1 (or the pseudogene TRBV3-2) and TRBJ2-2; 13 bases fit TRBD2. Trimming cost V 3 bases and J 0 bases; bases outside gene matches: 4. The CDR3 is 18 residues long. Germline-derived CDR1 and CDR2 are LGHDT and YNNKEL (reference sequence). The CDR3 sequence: CASSQRLAGGTNTGELFF. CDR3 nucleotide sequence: TGTGCCAGCAGCCAGAGACTAGCGGGGGGAACGAACACCGGGGAGCTGTTTTTT.

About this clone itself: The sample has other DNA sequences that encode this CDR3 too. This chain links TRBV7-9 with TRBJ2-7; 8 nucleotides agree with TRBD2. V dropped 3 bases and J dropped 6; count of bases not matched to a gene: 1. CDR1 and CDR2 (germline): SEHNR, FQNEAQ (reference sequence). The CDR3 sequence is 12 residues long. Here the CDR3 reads CASSFTSGEQYF. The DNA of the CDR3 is TGTGCCAGCAGCTTTACTAGCGGCGAGCAGTACTTC.

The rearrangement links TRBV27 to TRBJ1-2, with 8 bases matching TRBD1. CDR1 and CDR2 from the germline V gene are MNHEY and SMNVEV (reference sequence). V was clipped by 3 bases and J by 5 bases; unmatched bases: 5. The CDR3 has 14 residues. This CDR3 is CASSFRGHSYGYTF. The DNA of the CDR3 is TGTGCCAGCAGTTTCAGGGGGCATTCATATGGCTACACCTTC.

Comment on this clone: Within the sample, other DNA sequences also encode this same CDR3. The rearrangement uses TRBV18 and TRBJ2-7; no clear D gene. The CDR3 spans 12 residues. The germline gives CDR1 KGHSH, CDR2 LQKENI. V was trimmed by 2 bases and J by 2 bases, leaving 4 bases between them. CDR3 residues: CASSPGAYEQYF. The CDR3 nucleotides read TGTGCCAGCTCACCAGGAGCCTACGAGCAGTACTTC.

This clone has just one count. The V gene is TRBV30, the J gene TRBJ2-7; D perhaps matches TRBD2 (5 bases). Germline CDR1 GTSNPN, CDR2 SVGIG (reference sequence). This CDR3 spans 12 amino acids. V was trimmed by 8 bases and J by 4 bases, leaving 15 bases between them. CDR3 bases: TGTGCCGGAGGTCCCGGTTCGTACGAGCAGTACTTC. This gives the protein CAGGPGSYEQYF.

CDR3 amino acids: CSVSNNRGREAFF. CDR3 bases: TGCAGCGTGAGTAACAACAGGGGCCGTGAAGCTTTCTTT. This rearrangement joins TRBV29-1 to TRBJ1-1, with 7 positions matching TRBD1. From germline, CDR1 is SQVTM and CDR2 ANQGSEA. V lost 6 bases to trimming and J lost 7 bases; unmatched junction nucleotides: 11. The CDR3 totals 13 residues.

CDR3 sequence: CASSSDTATNEKLFF. In nucleotides, the CDR3 is TGCGCCAGCAGCTCCGACACCGCAACTAATGAAAAACTGTTTTTT. The V call is TRBV5-1, the J call TRBJ1-4; D remains ambiguous. Trimming left V 3 bases short and J 0 bases short, with 9 bases between. The germline V gene encodes CDR1 SGHRS and CDR2 YFSETQ. The CDR3 spans 15 residues.

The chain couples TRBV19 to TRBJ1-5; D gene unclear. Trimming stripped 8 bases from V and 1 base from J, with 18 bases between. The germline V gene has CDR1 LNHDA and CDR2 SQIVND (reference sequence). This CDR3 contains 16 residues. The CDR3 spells CASRWVGSASNQPQHF. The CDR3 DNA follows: TGTGCCAGTCGGTGGGTAGGCAGCGCGAGCAATCAGCCCCAGCATTTT. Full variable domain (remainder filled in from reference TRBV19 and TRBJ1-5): DGGITQSPKYLFRKEGQNVTLSCEQNLNHDAMYWYRQDPGQGLRLIYYSQIVNDFQKGDIAEGYSVSREKKESFPLTVTSAQKNPTAFYLCASRWVGSASNQPQHFGDGTRLSIL.

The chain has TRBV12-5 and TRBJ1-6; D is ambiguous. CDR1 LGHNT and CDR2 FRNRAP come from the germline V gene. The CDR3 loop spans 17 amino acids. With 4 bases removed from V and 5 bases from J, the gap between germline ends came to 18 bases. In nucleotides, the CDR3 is TGTGCTAGTGGTTCCATGACTGGGAGATACAATAATTCACCCCTCCACTTT. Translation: CASGSMTGRYNNSPLHF.

This chain's CDR3 is CASSQDLQPYEQYF. In DNA form, the CDR3 reads TGTGCCAGCAGCCAAGACTTACAGCCCTACGAGCAGTACTTC. This sequence joins TRBV4-2 and TRBJ2-7; D remains ambiguous. Looked up from germline, CDR1 is LGHNA and CDR2 is YNFKEQ. V dropped 0 bases and J dropped 2 bases, with 8 bases sitting between them. The CDR3 sequence is 14 residues long.

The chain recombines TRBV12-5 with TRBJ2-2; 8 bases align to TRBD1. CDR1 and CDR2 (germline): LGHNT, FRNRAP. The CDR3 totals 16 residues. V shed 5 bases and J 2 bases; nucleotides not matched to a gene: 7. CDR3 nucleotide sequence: TGTGCTAGTGGTCCTCTGGACAGGGTCAACACCGGGGAGCTGTTTTTT. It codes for CASGPLDRVNTGELFF.

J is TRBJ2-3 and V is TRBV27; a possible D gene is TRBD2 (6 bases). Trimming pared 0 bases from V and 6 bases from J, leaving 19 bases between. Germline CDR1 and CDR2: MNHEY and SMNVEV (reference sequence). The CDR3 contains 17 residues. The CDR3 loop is CASSLSALGTRGDTQYF. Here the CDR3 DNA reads TGTGCCAGCAGTTTATCGGCCCTGGGTACCCGGGGGGATACGCAGTATTTT.

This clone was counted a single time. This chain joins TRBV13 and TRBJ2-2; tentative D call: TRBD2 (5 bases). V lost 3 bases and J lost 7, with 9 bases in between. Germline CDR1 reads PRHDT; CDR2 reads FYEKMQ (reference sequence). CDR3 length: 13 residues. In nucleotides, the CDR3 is TGTGCCAGCAGCTTTAGCGTTAGCGGGGAGCTGTTTTTT. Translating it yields CASSFSVSGELFF. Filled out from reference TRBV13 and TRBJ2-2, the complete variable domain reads AAGVIQSPRHLIKEKRETATLKCYPIPRHDTVYWYQQGPGQDPQFLISFYEKMQSDKGSIPDRFSAQQFSDYHSELNMSSLELGDSALYFCASSFSVSGELFFGEGSRLTVL.

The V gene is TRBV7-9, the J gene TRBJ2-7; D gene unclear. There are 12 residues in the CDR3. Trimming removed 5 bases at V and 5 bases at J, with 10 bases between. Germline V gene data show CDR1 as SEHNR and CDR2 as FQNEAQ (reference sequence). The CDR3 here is CASSPRVDEQYF. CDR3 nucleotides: TGTGCCAGCAGCCCCCGGGTAGACGAGCAGTACTTC.

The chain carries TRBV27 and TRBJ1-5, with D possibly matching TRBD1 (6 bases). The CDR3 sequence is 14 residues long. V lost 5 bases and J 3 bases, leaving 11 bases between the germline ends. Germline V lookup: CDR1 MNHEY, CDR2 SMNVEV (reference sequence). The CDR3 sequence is CASSTTGTNQPQHF. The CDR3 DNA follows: TGTGCCAGCAGTACAACAGGGACCAATCAGCCCCAGCATTTT.

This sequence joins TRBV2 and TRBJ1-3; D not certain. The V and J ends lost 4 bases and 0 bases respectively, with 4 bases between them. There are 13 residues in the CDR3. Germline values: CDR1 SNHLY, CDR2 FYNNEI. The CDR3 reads CASSADSGNTIYF. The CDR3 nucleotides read TGTGCCAGCAGTGCAGACTCTGGAAACACCATATATTTT.

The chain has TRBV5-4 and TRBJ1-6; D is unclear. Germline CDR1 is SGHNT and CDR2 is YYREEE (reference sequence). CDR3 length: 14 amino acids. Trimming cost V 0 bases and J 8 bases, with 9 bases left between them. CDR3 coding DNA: TGTGCCAGCAGCTTGGAAAGGGAGGATTCACCCCTCCACTTT. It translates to CASSLEREDSPLHF.

The CDR3 DNA reads TGTGCCAGCAGTTATGCCAGGGGAGACGGCTACACCTTC. This translates into CASSYARGDGYTF. The rearrangement uses TRBV6-6 and TRBJ1-2, with D possibly TRBD1 on 6 matching bases. The CDR3 sequence is 13 residues long. Germline V CDR1 and CDR2: MNHNY, SVGAGI (reference sequence). Trimming shortened V by 3 bases and J by 8 bases, and 13 bases separated the two germline ends.

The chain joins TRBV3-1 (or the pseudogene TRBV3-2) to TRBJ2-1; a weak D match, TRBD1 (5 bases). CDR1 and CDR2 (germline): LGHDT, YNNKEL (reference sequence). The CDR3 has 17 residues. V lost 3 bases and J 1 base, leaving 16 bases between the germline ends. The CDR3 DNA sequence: TGTGCCAGCAGCCAGCTACTTCTAGGGGCATCCTACAATGAGCAGTTCTTC. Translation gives CASSQLLLGASYNEQFF.

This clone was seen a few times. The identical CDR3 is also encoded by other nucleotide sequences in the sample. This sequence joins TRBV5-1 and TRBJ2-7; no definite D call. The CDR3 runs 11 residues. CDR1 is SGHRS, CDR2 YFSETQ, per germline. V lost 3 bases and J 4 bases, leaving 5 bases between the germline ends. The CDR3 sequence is CASSSSYEQYF. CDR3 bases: TGCGCCAGCAGCTCGAGTTACGAGCAGTACTTC. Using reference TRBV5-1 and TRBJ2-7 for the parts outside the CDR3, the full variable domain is KAGVTQTPRYLIKTRGQQVTLSCSPISGHRSVSWYQQTPGQGLQFLFEYFSETQRNKGNFPGRFSGRQFSNSRSEMNVSTLELGDSALYLCASSSSYEQYFGPGTRLTVT.